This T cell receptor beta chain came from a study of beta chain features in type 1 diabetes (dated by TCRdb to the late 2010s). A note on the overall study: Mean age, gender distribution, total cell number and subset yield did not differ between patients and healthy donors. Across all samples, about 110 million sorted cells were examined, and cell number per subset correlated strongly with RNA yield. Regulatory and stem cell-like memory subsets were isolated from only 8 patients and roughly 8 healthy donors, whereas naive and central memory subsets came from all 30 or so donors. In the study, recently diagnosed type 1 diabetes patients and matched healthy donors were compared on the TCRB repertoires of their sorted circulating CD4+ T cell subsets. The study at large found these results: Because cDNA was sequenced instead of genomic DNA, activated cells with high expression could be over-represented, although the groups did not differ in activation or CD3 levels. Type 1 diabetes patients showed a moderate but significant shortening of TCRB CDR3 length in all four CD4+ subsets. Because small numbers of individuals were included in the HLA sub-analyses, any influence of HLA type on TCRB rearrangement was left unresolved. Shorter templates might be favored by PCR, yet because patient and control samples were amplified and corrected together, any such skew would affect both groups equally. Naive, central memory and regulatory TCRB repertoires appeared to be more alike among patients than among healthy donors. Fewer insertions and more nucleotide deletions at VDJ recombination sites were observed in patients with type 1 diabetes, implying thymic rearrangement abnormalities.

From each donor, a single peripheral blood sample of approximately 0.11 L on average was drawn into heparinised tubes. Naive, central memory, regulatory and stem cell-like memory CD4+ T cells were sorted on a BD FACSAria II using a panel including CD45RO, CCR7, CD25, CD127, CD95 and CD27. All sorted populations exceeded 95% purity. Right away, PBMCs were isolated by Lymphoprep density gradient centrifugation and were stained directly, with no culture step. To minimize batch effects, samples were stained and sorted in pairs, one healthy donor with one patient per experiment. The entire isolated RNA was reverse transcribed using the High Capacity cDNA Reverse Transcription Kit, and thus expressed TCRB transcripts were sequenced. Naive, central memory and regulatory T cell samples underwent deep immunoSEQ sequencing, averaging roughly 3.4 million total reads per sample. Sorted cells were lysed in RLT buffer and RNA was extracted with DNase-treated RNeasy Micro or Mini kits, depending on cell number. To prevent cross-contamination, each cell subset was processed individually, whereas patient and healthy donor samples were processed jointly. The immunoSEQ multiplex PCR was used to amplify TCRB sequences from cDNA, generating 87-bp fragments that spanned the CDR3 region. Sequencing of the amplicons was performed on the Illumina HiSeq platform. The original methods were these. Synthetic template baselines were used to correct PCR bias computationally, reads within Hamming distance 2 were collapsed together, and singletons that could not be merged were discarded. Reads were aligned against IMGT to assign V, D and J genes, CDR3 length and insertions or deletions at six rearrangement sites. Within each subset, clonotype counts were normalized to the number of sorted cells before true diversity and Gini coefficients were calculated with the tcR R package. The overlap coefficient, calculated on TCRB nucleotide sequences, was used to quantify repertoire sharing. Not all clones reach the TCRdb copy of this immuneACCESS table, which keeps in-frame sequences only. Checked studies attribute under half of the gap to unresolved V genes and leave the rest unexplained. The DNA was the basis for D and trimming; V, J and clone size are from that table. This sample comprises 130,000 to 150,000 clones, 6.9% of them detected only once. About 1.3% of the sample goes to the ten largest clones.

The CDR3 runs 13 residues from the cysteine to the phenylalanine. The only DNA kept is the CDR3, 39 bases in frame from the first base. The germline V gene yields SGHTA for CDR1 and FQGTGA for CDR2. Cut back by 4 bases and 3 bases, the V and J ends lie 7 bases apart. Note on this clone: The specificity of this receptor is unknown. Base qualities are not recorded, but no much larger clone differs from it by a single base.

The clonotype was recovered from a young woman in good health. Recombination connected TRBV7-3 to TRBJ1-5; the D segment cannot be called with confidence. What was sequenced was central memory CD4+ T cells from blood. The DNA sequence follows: TGTGCCAGCAGCTCCCTTCCCAATCAGCCCCAGCATTTT. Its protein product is CASSSLPNQPQHF.